This T cell receptor beta chain appears in the sequencing data of a study of blood T cells in healthy people across ages. Sample-barcoded 5' priming and a J-beta primer mix drove a second PCR of 7 to 11 cycles. TCRdb called the 5' RACE reads again in MiXCR, with one record for every CDR3 protein. The table records some 860,000 distinct CDR3 sequences, roughly three fifths of them present only once. Sequenced: blood. The receptor's source is a man in his forties in good health.

Written as DNA, the CDR3 is TGTGCCAGCAGCTCCGACCCCAGGACCGGGCCCACCGGGATTAGTGGCTACACCTTC. Its protein product is CASSSDPRTGPTGISGYTF. V gene TRBV2 combines with J gene TRBJ1-2; the D is unclear. The germline gives CDR1 SNHLY, CDR2 FYNNEI. The CDR3 extends over 19 amino acids. The V end was cut by 6 bases, the J end by 7 bases, with 33 bases between.